This TCR beta chain was retrieved from a study of CD8+CD57+ T cells in acquired aplastic anemia. Across the whole study: Each DNA sample taken from sorted CD4+ and CD8+ cells came to about 3 ug on average. Study-wide findings and caveats: No significant patient-versus-control difference appeared in CD8+ Simpson's diversity. In common between the patients and the controls were more than 25 CD8+ CDR3 sequences.

By flow cytometry, patients selected for sequencing had shown an expansion of CD8+CD57+ cells. Among the patients, all had severe acquired aplastic anemia. The sample holds a few counts of this clonotype. Its target is not known. The germline V gene has CDR1 MGHDK and CDR2 SYGVNS. V lost 1 base and J lost 5, with 12 bases in between. The CDR3 has 15 residues. Genomic DNA templated the TCR beta VDJ and CDR3 profiling. TCRdb recomputed calls from the reads with MiXCR, one row per CDR3 protein. The table lists nearly 60,000 distinct CDR3 sequences, around 50% of them singletons. The sample comprised sorted CD4+, CD8+, or CD8+CD57+ T cells (not recorded which) from PBMCs. The chain links TRBV25-1 to TRBJ2-1, with a possible D match to TRBD1 (6 bases). This sequence originates from a human donor with aplastic anemia. The CDR3 protein is CASSELSGEDNEQFF. The CDR3 region has the DNA TGTGCCAGCAGTGAATTGTCAGGGGAAGACAATGAGCAGTTCTTC.